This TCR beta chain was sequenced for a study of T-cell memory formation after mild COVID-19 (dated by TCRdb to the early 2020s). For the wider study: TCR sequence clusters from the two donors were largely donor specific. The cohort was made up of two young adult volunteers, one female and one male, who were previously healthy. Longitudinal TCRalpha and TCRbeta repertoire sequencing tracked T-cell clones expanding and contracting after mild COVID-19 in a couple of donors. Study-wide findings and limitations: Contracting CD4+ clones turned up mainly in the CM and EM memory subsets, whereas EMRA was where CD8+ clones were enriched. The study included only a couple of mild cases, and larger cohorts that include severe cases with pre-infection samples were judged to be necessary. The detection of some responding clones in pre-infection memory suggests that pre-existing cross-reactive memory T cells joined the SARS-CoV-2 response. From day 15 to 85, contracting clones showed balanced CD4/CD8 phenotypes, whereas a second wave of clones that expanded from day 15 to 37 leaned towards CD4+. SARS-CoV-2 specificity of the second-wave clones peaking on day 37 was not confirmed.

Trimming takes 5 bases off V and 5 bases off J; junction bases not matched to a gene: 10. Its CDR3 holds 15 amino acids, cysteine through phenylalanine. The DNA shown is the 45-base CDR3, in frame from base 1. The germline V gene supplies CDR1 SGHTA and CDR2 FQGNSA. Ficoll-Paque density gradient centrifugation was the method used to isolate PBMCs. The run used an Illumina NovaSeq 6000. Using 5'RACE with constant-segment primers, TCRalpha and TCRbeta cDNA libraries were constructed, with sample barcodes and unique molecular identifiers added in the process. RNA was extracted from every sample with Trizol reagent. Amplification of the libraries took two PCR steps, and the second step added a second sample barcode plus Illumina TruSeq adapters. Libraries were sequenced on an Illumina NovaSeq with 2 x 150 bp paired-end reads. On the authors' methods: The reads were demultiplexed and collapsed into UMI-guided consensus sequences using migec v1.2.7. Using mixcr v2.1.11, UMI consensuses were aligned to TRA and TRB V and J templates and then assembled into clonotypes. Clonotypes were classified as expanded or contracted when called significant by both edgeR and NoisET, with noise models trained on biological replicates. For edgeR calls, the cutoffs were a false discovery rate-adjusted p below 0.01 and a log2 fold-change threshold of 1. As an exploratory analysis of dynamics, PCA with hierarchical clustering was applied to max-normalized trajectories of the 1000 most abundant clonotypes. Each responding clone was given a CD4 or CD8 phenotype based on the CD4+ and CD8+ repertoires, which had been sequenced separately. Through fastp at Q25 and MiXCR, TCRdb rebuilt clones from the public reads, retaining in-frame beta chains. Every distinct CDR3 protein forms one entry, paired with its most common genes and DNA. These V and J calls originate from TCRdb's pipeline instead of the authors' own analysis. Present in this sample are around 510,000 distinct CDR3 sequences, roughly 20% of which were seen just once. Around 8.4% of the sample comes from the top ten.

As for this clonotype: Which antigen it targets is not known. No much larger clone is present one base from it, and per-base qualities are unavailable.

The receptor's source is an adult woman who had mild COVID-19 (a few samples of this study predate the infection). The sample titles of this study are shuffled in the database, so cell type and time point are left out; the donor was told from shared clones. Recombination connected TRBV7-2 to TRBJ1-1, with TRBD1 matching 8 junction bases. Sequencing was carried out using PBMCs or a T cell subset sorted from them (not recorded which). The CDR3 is CASSLQGQVGTEAFF. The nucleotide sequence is TGTGCCAGCAGCCTACAGGGACAGGTCGGGACTGAAGCTTTCTTT.